This section outlines one TCR beta chain sequence together with its context. Original handling: Reference gene primer amplification yielded estimated nucleated cell counts. Measured with immunoSEQ multiplex PCR; TCRdb has only the in-frame clones, and not every one. D and trimming were read from the DNA, whereas the V and J calls and clone size are those reported in that table. The sample lists about 100,000 clones, more than 75% occurring once. This record comes from a study of blood T cell repertoires in COVID-19. Study overall: PBMCs, B-cell-depleted T cells, or T cells provided the cDNA or gDNA that made up the material.

The sample was peripheral blood. This clonotype originated in a man aged 25-45 years in a cohort sampled during active COVID-19.

CDR3 in DNA: TGTGCCACCGTTAACCTTAGAGGCACCATATATTTT. Amino acid sequence: CATVNLRGTIYF. The chain recombines TRBV24-1 with TRBJ1-3; D remains ambiguous. The CDR3 runs to 12 residues. Germline assignment: CDR1 KGHDR and CDR2 SFDVKD. V was cut by 9 bases and J by 9 bases, with 14 bases left in between.